The 3 T cell receptor beta chains given below trace back to one sample, sequenced in a study of shared clonotypes between healthy human individuals. It was CD45RO-negative cells, positively selected for CCR7, that made up naive CD8 cells, with terminally differentiated effector memory CD45RA+ cells excluded. Data came from immunoSEQ multiplex PCR; TCRdb stores just in-frame clones and leaves some out. The sample has around 2,000,000 clones; about 95% are singletons. The sample comprised naive CD8+ T cells sorted from blood. The source is a man between 18 and 29 years old in good health.

This chain connects TRBV7-9 to TRBJ2-3; D not resolved. The germline V gene has CDR1 SEHNR and CDR2 FQNEAQ (reference sequence). Trimming shortened V by 4 bases and J by 2 bases, and 13 bases separated the two germline ends. The CDR3 consists of 15 residues. CDR3 nucleotides: TGTGCCAGCAGCTACCCCATGGGCTCCACAGATACGCAGTATTTT. Its translation is CASSYPMGSTDTQYF.

The chain carries TRBV28 and TRBJ2-3; tentative D call: TRBD2 (6 bases). V was clipped by 6 bases and J by 6 bases, with 10 bases between them. Germline CDR1 is MDHEN and CDR2 is SYDVKM. The CDR3 loop spans 12 amino acids. CDR3: CASSQGGDTQYF. For the CDR3, the DNA is TGTGCCAGCAGCCAAGGAGGGGATACGCAGTATTTT.

The chain carries TRBV4-1 and TRBJ1-6; the D is unclear. The CDR3 is made up of 17 amino acids. The V gene lost 0 bases and the J gene lost 9 bases, with 18 bases spanning the gap. From germline, CDR1 is MGHRA and CDR2 YSYEKL. The CDR3 DNA follows: TGCGCCAGCAGCCAAGAGGGCCGCCTCCTAGGCGTTTCACCCCTCCACTTT. Protein product: CASSQEGRLLGVSPLHF.